Detailed here is one TCR beta chain. Its specificity is unknown. In the naive CD8 group, cells lacked CD45RO and were positively selected for CCR7, so terminally differentiated effector memory CD45RA+ cells were left out. Donors had no recently reported acute infections or vaccinations and were HIV-negative. Several immunoSEQ plates received, in even portions, the genomic DNA of each subset. TCRdb's copy holds only in-frame clones and misses some; the assay was immunoSEQ multiplex PCR. The sample has about 2 million clones; around 96% are singletons. This sample was taken from a study of shared clonotypes between healthy human individuals. Study-wide results and limits: Non-shared clonotypes were found to have lower generation probabilities than the clonotypes that were shared by all four of the sorted-subset donors. How much donors shared clonotypes was expected to be affected by sequencing depth.

The source is a man between 18 and 29 years old in good health. Sequences were obtained from naive CD8+ T cells sorted from blood.

The CDR3 loop is CASSDGASAFF. The CDR3 nucleotides read TGTGCCAGCAGTGATGGGGCCTCAGCTTTCTTT. The chain combines TRBV6-1 with TRBJ1-1; D may be TRBD1 (5 bases). The V end was cut by 3 bases, the J end by 10 bases, with 9 bases between. The CDR3 loop spans 11 amino acids. Germline CDR1 MNHNS, CDR2 SASEGT.